This TCR beta chain was sequenced in a study of T cell repertoires in cytomegalovirus infection. TCRdb passed the reads through MiXCR, listing each CDR3 protein once. The data hold hundreds of thousands of distinct CDR3 sequences, with 30% to 40% observed a single time. Concerning this clonotype itself: Its antigen remains unknown. This may arise from a read error, as a much more abundant clone is one base away.

CDR3 length: 15 amino acids. Germline-derived CDR1 and CDR2 are SGHVS and FNYEAQ. The receptor was derived from a human donor in good health (CMV status not recorded). Some clones in this sample may be carry-over from other donors' samples. The starting material was cultured CD8+ T cells from PBMCs, obtained from culture after CMV antigen stimulation. The chain carries TRBV7-6 and TRBJ1-5; D gene ambiguous. CDR3 protein: CTSSPDADGSQPQHF. CDR3 in DNA: TGTACCAGCAGCCCCGACGCGGACGGGAGCCAGCCCCAGCATTTT.